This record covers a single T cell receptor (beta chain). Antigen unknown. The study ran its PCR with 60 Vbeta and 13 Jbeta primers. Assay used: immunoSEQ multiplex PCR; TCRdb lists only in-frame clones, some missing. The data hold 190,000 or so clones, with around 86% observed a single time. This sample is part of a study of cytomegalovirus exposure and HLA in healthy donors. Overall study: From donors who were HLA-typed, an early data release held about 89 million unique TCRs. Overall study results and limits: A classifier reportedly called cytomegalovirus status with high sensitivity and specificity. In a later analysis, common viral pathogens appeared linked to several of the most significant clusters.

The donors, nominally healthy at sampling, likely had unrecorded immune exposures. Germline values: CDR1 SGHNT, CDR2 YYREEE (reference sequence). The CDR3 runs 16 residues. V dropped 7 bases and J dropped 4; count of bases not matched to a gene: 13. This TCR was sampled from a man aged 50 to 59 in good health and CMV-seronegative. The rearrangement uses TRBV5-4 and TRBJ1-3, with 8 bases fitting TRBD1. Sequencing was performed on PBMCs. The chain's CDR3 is CASRLTGESSGNTIYF. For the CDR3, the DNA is TGTGCCAGCCGGTTGACAGGGGAAAGTAGCGGAAACACCATATATTTT.